This TCR beta chain was recorded in a study of blood T cell repertoires in COVID-19. Study-wide context: Acute-phase and convalescent COVID-19 samples originated in the United States, Italy and Spain.

Germline V gives CDR1 GTSNPN, CDR2 SVGIG (reference sequence). The V end lost 0 bases, the J end lost 1 base, and 12 bases lay between the germline ends. This CDR3 spans 15 amino acids. Profiling relied on immunoSEQ multiplex PCR, and the TCRdb table lists in-frame clones only, not all of them. The sample has roughly 140,000 clones; roughly 76% are singletons. This clone was observed a few times. The receptor's source is a human donor with acute or convalescent COVID-19. The donor label of this sample is uncertain. Sequencing input: peripheral blood. The chain is built from TRBV30 and TRBJ1-1; weak D call: TRBD1 (6 bases). DNA for the CDR3: TGTGCCTGGAGTGTAATAGACAGGTGGAACACTGAAGCTTTCTTT. Residues: CAWSVIDRWNTEAFF.